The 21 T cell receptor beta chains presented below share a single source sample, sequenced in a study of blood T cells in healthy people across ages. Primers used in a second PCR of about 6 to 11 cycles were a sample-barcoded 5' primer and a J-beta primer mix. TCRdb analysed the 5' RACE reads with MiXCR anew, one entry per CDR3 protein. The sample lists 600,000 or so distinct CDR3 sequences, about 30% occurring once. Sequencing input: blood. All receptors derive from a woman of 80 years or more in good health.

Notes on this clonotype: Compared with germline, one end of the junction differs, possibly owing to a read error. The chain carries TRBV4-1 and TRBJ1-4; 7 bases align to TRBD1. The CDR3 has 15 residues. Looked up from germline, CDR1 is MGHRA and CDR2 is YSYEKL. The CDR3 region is CASSEDGTAGEELFF. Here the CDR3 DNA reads TGCGCCAGCAGCGAAGACGGGACAGCGGGTGAAGAACTGTTTTTT.

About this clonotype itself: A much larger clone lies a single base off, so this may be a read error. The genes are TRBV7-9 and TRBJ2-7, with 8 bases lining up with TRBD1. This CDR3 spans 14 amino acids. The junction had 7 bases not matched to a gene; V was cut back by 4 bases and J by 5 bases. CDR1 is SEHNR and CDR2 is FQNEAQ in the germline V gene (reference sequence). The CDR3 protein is CASSWDRKNDEQYF. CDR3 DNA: TGTGCCAGCAGCTGGGACAGGAAGAATGACGAGCAGTACTTC. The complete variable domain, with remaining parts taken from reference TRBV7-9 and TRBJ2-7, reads DTGVSQNPRHKITKRGQNVTFRCDPISEHNRLYWYRQTLGQGPEFLTYFQNEAQLEKSRLLSDRFSAERPKGSFSTLEIQRTEQGDSAMYLCASSWDRKNDEQYFGPGTRLTVT.

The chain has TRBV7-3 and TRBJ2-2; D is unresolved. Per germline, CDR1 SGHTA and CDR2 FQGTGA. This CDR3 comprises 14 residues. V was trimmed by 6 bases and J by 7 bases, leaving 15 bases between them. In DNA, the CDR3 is TGTGCCAGCAGGTCTGTAGGCAGTCACGGGGAGCTGTTTTTT. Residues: CASRSVGSHGELFF.

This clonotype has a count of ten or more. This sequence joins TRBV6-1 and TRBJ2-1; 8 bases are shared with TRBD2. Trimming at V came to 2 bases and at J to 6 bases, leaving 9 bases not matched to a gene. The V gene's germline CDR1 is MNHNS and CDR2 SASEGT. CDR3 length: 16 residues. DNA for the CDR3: TGTGCCAGCAGTGAACGACTAGCGATCAGGGCCAATGAGCAGTTCTTC. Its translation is CASSERLAIRANEQFF.

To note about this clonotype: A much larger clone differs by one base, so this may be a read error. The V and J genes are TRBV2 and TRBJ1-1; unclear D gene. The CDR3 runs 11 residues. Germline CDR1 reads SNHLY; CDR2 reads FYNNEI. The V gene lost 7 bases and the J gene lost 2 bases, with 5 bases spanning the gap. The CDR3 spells CASTSNTEAFF. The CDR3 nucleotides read TGTGCCAGCACCTCCAACACTGAAGCTTTCTTT. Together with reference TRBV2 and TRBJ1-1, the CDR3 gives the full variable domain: EPEVTQTPSHQVTQMGQEVILRCVPISNHLYFYWYRQILGQKVEFLVSFYNNEISEKSEIFDDQFSVERPDGSNFTLKIRSTKLEDSAMYFCASTSNTEAFFGQGTRLTVV.

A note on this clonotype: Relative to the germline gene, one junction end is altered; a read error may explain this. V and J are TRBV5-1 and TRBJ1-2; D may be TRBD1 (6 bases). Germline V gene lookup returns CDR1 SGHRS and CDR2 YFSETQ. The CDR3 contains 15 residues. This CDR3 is CACSPRQEPPRGYTF. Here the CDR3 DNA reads TGCGCCTGCAGCCCGCGACAGGAGCCGCCGCGTGGCTACACCTTC.

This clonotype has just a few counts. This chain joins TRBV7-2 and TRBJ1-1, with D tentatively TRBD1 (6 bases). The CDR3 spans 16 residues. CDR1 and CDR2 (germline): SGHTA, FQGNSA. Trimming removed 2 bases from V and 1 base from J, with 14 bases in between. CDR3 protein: CASSLRLPGANTEAFF. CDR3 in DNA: TGTGCCAGCAGCTTACGGTTACCGGGGGCGAACACTGAAGCTTTCTTT.

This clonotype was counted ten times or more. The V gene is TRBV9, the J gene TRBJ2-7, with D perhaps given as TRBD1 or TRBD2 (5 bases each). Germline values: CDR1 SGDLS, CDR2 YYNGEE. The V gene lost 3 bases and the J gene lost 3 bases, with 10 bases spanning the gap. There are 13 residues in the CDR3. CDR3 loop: CASSAGQFYEQYF. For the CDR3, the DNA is TGTGCCAGCAGCGCGGGGCAGTTCTACGAGCAGTACTTC.

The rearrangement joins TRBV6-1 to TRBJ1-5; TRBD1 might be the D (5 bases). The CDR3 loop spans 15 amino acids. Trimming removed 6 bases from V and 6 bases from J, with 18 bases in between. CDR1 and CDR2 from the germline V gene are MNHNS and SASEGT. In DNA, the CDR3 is TGTGCCAGCAGATATACGCGGGACGGAGCTCAGCCCCAGCATTTT. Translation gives CASRYTRDGAQPQHF.

CDR3 in amino acids: CASNPTGARDTQYF. The CDR3 coding sequence is TGCGCCAGCAACCCGACAGGGGCAAGAGATACGCAGTATTTT. The chain links TRBV5-1 to TRBJ2-3; TRBD1 matches 8 bases. The J segment lost 5 bases and the V segment lost 6 bases, leaving 8 bases of the junction unmatched. There are 14 residues in the CDR3. Germline lookup yields CDR1 SGHRS and CDR2 YFSETQ.

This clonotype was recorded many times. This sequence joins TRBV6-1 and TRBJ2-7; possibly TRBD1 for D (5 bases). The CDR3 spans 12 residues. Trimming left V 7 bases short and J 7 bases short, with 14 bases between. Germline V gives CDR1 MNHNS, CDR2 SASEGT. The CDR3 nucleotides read TGTGCCAGCAACAGGTTAGGTTGGGAGCAGTACTTC. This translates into CASNRLGWEQYF.

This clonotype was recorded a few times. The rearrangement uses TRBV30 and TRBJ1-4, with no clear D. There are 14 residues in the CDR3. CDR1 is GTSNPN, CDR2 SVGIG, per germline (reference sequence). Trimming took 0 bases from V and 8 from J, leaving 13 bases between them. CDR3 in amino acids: CAWSVPGVGEKLFF. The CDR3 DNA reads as TGTGCCTGGAGTGTACCTGGGGTGGGAGAAAAACTGTTTTTT.

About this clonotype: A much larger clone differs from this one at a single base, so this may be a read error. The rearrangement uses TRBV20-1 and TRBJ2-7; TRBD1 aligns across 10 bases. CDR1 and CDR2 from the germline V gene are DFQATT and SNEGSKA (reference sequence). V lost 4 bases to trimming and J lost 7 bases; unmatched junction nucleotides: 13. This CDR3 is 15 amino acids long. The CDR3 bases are TGCAGTGCTACAACGGGACAGGGGTCTTTATATGAGCAGTACTTC. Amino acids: CSATTGQGSLYEQYF.

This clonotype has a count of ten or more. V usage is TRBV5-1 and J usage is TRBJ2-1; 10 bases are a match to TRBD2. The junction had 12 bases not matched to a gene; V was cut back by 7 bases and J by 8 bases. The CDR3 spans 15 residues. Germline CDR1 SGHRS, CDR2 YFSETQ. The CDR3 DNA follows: TGCGCCAGCCGACCCAGTGGGACTAGCGTACATGAGCAGTTCTTC. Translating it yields CASRPSGTSVHEQFF.

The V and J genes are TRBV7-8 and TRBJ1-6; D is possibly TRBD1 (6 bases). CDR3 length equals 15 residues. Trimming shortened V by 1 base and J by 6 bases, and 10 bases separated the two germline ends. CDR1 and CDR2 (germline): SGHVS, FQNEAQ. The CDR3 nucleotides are TGTGCCAGCAGCTTAGAGGGGGTCCCTAATTCACCCCTCCACTTT. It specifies CASSLEGVPNSPLHF.

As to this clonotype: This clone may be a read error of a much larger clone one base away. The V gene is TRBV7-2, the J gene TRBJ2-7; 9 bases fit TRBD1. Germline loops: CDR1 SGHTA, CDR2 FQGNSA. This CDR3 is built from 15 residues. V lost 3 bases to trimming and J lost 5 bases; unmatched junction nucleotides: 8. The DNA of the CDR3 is TGTGCCAGCAGCTTTCTAGGGACAGGGCGAAACGAGCAGTACTTC. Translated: CASSFLGTGRNEQYF.

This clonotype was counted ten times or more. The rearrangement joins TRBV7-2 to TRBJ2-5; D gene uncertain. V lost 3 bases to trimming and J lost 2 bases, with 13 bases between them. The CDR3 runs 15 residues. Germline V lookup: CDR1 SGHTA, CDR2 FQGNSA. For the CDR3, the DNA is TGTGCCAGCAGCTTTCTGGGCAGAACTCAAGAGACCCAGTACTTC. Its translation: CASSFLGRTQETQYF.

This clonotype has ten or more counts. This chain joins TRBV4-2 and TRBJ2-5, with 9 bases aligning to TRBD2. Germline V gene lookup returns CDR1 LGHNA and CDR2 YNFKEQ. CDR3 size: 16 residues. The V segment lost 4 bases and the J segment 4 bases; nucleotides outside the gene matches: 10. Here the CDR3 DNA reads TGTGCCAGCAGCCCTAACGGGGGTAGCGGGAGAGAGACCCAGTACTTC. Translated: CASSPNGGSGRETQYF.

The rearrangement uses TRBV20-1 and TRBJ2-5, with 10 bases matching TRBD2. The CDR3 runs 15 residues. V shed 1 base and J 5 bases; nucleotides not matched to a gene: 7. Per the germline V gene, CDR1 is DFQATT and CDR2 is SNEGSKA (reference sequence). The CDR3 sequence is CSARAPSGGSETQYF. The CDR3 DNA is TGCAGTGCTAGAGCCCCTAGCGGGGGATCGGAGACCCAGTACTTC.

CDR3 DNA: TGCGCCAGCAGCCAAGAGACAGCCGTGGAAAACTATGGCTACACCTTC. Amino acids: CASSQETAVENYGYTF. J is TRBJ1-2 and V is TRBV4-1; TRBD1 is a possible D gene (5 bases). Trimming took off 0 bases at V and 2 bases at J, with 13 bases between the two ends. The CDR3 extends over 16 amino acids. Germline values: CDR1 MGHRA, CDR2 YSYEKL.

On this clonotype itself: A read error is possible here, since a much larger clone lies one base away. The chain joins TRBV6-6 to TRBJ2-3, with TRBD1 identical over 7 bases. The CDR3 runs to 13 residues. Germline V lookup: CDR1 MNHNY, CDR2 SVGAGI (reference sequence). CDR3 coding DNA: TGTGTCAGCAGACAGGGCGACACAGATACGCAGTATTTT. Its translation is CVSRQGDTDTQYF.